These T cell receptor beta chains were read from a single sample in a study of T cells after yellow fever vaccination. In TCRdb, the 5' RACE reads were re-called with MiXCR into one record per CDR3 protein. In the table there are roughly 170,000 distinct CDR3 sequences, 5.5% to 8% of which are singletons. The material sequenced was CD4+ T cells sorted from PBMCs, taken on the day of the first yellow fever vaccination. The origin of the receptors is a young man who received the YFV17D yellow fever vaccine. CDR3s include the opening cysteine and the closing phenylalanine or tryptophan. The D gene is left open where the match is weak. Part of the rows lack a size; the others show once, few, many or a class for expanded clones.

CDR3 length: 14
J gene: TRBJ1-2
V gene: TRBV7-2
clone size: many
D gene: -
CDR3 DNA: TGTGCCAGCAGCACCGGACAGCCTAACTATGGCTACACCTTC
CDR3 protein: CASSTGQPNYGYTF

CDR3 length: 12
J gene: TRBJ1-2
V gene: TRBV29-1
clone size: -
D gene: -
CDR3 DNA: TGCAGCGACTCGAGGGGGAACTATGGCTACACCTTC
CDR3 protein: CSDSRGNYGYTF

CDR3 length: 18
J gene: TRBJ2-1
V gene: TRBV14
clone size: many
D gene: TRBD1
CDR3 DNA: TGTGCCAGCAGCGCAAGAGGGACAGGGAGGTCTTCCTACAATGAGCAGTTCTTC
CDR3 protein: CASSARGTGRSSYNEQFF

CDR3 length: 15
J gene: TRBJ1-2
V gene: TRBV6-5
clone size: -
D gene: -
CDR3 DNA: TGTGCCAGCAGTTACTCGGAGATAACTAACTATGGCTACACCTTC
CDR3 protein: CASSYSEITNYGYTF

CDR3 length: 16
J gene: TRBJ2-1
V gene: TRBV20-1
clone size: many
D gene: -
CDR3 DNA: TGCAGTGCTAGAGATCCGAGGGCTAGCGTGGTGGGTGAGCAGTTCTTC
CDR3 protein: CSARDPRASVVGEQFF

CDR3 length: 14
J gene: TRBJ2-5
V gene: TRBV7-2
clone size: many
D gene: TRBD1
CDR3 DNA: TGTGCCAGCAGCTCCGACAGGGCCAGAGAGACCCAGTACTTC
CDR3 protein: CASSSDRARETQYF

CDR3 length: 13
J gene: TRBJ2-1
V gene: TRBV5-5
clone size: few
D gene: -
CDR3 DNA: TGTGCCAGCAACACACCAGGGGTTGAAGAGCAGTTCTTC
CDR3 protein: CASNTPGVEEQFF

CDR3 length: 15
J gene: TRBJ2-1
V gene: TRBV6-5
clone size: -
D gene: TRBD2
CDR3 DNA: TGTGCCAGCAGTTTTGGTAGCGGGGGGATGAATGAGCAGTTCTTC
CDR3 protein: CASSFGSGGMNEQFF

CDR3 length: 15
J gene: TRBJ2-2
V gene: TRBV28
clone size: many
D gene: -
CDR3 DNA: TGTGCCAGCACCGTAGGGGACCTGAACACCGGGGAGCTGTTTTTT
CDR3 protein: CASTVGDLNTGELFF

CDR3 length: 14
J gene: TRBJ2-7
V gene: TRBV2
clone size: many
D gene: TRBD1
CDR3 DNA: TGTGCCAGCAGGTCCGGGACAGGGTTTCGCGAGCAGTACTTC
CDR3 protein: CASRSGTGFREQYF

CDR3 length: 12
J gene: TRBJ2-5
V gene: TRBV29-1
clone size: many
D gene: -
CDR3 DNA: TGCAGCGCGAACAGGGTTCAAGAGACCCAGTACTTC
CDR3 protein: CSANRVQETQYF

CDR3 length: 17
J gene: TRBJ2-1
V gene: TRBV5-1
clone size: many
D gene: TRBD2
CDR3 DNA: TGCGCCAGCAGCTTGGTAGCGGGGGGTTCCTCCTACAATGAGCAGTTCTTC
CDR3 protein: CASSLVAGGSSYNEQFF

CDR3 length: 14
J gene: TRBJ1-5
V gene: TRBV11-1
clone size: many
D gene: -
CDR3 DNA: TGTGCCAGCAGCCCGGGGGGGGGATATCAGCCCCAGCATTTT
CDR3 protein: CASSPGGGYQPQHF

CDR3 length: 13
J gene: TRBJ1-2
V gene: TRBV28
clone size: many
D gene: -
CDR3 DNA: TGTGCCGCCCAGGAAGAAGCTAACTATGGCTACACCTTC
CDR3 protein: CAAQEEANYGYTF

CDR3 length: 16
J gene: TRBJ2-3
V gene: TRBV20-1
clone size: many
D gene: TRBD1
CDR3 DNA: TGCAGTGCCACCGACCCGGGACAGGGAGGCACAGATACGCAGTATTTT
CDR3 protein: CSATDPGQGGTDTQYF

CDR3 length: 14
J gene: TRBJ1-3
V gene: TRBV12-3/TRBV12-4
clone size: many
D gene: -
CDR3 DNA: TGTGCCAGCAGCCTCGCCAGCCTTGGAAACACCATATATTTT
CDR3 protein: CASSLASLGNTIYF

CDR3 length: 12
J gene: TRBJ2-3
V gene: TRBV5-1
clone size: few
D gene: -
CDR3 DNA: TGCGCCAGCAGCTTAGCCTTTGATACGCAGTATTTT
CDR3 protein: CASSLAFDTQYF

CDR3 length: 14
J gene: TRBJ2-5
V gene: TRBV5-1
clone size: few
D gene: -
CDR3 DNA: TGCGCCAGCAGCTTGGTACTAGAATCGGAGACCCAGTACTTC
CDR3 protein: CASSLVLESETQYF

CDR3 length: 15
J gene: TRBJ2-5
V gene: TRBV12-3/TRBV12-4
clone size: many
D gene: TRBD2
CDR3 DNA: TGTGCCAGCAGTCAATATGGGACTAGCGGGGGGACCCAGTACTTC
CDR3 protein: CASSQYGTSGGTQYF

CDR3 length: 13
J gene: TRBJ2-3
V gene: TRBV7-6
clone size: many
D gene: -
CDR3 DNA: TGTGCCAGCAGCTTAGAGGCGCTGCAGACGCAGTATTTT
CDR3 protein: CASSLEALQTQYF

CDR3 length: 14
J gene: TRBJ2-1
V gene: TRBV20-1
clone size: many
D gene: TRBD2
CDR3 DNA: TGCAGTGCTAGGCGGGGGACCTCCTACAATGAGCAGTTCTTC
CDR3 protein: CSARRGTSYNEQFF

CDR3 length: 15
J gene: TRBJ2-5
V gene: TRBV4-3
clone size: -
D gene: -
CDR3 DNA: TGCGCCAGCAGCCAAGATTCTCAGGGCCCAAAGACCCAGTACTTC
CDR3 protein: CASSQDSQGPKTQYF

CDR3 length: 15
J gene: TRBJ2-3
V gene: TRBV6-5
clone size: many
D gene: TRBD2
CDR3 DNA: TGTGCCAGCAGTTACGCGACTAGCGGGGGTTATACGCAGTATTTT
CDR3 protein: CASSYATSGGYTQYF

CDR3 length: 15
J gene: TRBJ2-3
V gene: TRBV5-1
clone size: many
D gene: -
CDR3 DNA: TGCGCCAGCAGCTTGCTAGGGCAGGGAGGAGATACGCAGTATTTT
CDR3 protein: CASSLLGQGGDTQYF

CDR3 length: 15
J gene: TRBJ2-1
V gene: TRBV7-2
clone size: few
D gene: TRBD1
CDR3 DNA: TGTGCCAGCAGCTTTACGCCCGGACAGGTCGGCGAGCAGTTCTTC
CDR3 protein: CASSFTPGQVGEQFF

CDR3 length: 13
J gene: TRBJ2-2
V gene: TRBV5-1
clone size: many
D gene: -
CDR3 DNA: TGCGCCAGCAGCCCTCTGGGGGACGGGGAGCTGTTTTTT
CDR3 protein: CASSPLGDGELFF

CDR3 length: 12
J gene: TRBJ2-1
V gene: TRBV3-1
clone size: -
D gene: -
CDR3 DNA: TGTGCCAGCAGCCATTGGACAAGGGAGCAGTTCTTC
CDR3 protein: CASSHWTREQFF

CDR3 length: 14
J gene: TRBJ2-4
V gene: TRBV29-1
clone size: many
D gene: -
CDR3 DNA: TGCAGCGTTGATTCGGAGGGGGCGCGAAACATTCAGTACTTC
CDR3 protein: CSVDSEGARNIQYF

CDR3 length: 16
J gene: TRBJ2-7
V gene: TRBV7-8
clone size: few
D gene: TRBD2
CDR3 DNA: TGTGCCAGCAACTACAAGCGGGGGGGGAGGACCTACGAGCAGTACTTC
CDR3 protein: CASNYKRGGRTYEQYF

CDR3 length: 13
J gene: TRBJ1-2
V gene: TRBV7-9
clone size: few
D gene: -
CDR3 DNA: TGTGCCGGAGACGACGGGGGGGGCTATGGCTACACCTTC
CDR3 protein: CAGDDGGGYGYTF

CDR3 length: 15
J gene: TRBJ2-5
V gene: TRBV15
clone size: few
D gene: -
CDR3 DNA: TGTGCCACCAGCAGAGGATCAGGGGAACAAGAGACCCAGTACTTC
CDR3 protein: CATSRGSGEQETQYF

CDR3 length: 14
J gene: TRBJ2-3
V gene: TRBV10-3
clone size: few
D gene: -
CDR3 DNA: TGTGCCATCAGCGGGACTGCTTTCACAGATACGCAGTATTTT
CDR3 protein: CAISGTAFTDTQYF

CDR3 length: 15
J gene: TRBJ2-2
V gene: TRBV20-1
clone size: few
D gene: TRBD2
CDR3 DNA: TGCAGTGCTAGAGACAGGCGGGGGGGTACCGGGGAGCTGTTTTTT
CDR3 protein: CSARDRRGGTGELFF

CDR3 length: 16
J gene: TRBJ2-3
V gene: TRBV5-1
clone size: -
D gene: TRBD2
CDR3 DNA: TGCGCCAGCAGCTTAGCGGAGCGGGGGAGCACAGATACGCAGTATTTT
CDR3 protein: CASSLAERGSTDTQYF

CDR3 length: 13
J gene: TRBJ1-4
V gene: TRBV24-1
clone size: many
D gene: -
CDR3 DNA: TGTGCCACCAGTGACCCGACAGTCAGAAAACTGTTTTTT
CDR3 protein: CATSDPTVRKLFF

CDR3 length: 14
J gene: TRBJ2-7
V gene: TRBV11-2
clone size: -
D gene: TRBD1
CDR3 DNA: TGTGCCAGCAGCGCCCGGCAGGGGGTGAACGAGCAGTACTTC
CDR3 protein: CASSARQGVNEQYF

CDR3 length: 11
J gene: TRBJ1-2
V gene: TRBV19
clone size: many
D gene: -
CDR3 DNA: TGTGCCAGTAGTATAGGGGAGGCCTACACCTTC
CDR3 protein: CASSIGEAYTF